This T cell receptor beta chain came from a study of OX40 agonist ivuxolimab in advanced cancers. At the level of the study: Aged roughly 23 to 80 with a mean of approximately 60 years, they were under 85% male. Two cutaneous melanoma patients and one hepatocellular carcinoma patient, three in all, had partial responses. Study-wide results and caveats: People who partly responded at 0.1-3.0 mg/kg had some of the least clonal expansion seen. In general, CD8+ T cells held more expanded clones than CD4+ did, on average.

CDR3 length equals 13 residues. Germline V gene lookup returns CDR1 SGHNT and CDR2 YYREEE (reference sequence). Trimming removed 2 bases from V and 4 bases from J, with 7 bases in between. Profiling relied on immunoSEQ multiplex PCR, and the TCRdb table lists in-frame clones only, not all of them. The sample has 70,000 to 95,000 clones, around 90% seen once. Remarks on this clone: What it binds is unknown.

This receptor was obtained from an adult with an advanced solid tumor such as melanoma, head and neck, liver or kidney cancer. Source: CD4+ or CD8+ T cells sorted from blood, taken in a trial of the OX40 agonist ivuxolimab. The genes are TRBV5-4 and TRBJ1-5; D possibly corresponds to TRBD1 (6 bases). The CDR3 reads CASSLQGNQPQHF. The CDR3 DNA sequence: TGTGCCAGCAGCTTACAGGGAAATCAGCCCCAGCATTTT.